A single sample is the source of the 2 T cell receptor beta chains below, sequenced in a study of CD8+ T cells in alopecia areata (dated by TCRdb to 2017 to 2018). In light of the paper, this sample's time point label describes: about 5 months on oral tofacitinib. What this sample's treatment or condition label stands for: oral pan-JAK inhibitor, 5-10 mg twice daily. Library preparation used the immunoSEQ multiplex PCR assay. RNA was extracted from all samples and reverse transcribed into cDNA as template for TCR sequencing. Here the immuneACCESS table is served through TCRdb, limited to in-frame sequences with V and J called. Missing clones are a known gap in these copies; in checked studies unresolved V genes cover under half, and the rest lacks a known reason. The sample table holds 200,000 or so clones, of which roughly 64% were seen once. The ten largest make up more than 5.5% of the sample.

Sequenced here: CD4+ T cells sorted from blood, sampled at week 24, from a patient treated with tofacitinib. These receptors came from a human donor with alopecia areata.

The J gene is TRBJ1-3, the V gene TRBV9; D gene ambiguous. Germline lookup yields CDR1 SGDLS and CDR2 YYNGEE. V was trimmed by 0 bases and J by 0 bases, leaving 4 bases between them. The CDR3 runs to 14 residues. CDR3: CASSVASSGNTIYF. The CDR3, as DNA: TGTGCCAGCAGCGTAGCGAGCTCTGGAAACACCATATATTTT. Supplemented by reference TRBV9 and TRBJ1-3, the full variable domain reads DSGVTQTPKHLITATGQRVTLRCSPRSGDLSVYWYQQSLDQGLQFLIQYYNGEERAKGNILERFSAQQFPDLHSELNLSSLELGDSALYFCASSVASSGNTIYFGEGSWLTVV.

The chain combines TRBV5-1 with TRBJ2-5, with 12 bases aligning to TRBD1. Germline V gives CDR1 SGHRS, CDR2 YFSETQ. The CDR3 contains 16 residues. The V and J ends lost 3 bases and 4 bases, in that order; junction bases with no gene match: 7. DNA for the CDR3: TGCGCCAGCAGCTACGGGACAGGGGGCGCGGCAGAGACCCAGTACTTC. It translates to CASSYGTGGAAETQYF.